This passage covers 25 T cell receptor beta chains from one sample sequenced in a study of T cell repertoires in cytomegalovirus infection. TCRdb ran MiXCR on the reads and lists one entry per CDR3 protein. The sample holds a few hundred thousand distinct CDR3 sequences, approximately 46% seen once. Antigens for these TCRs are unknown. Source: cultured PBMCs, taken from culture after CMV antigen stimulation. The receptor set was obtained from a human donor in good health (CMV status not recorded). Some clones in this sample may be carry-over from other donors' samples.

This clonotype was counted once. The V gene is TRBV7-4, the J gene TRBJ1-2; no firm D call. V was pared by 5 bases and J by 8 bases, with 15 bases between. The CDR3 extends over 13 amino acids. The V gene's germline CDR1 is SGHVT and CDR2 SQSDAQ. CDR3: CASSTQTDWGYTF. CDR3 DNA: TGTGCCAGCAGCACGCAAACTGACTGGGGCTACACCTTC.

The chain couples TRBV6-5 to TRBJ2-3; D ambiguous. This CDR3 is 16 amino acids long. V was cut by 2 bases and J by 2 bases, with 14 bases left in between. Germline CDR1 and CDR2: MNHEY and SVGAGI. CDR3 amino acids: CASSYGRLPNTDTQYF. The CDR3 DNA sequence: TGTGCCAGCAGTTACGGCCGACTCCCCAACACAGATACGCAGTATTTT.

The rearrangement joins TRBV6-2 or TRBV6-3 to TRBJ2-3, with unresolved D. Between the trimmed V and J ends, which lost 6 bases and 1 base, there was a span of 11 bases. Germline assignment: CDR1 MNHEY and CDR2 SVGEGT. CDR3 length: 14 residues. The CDR3 DNA sequence: TGTGCCAGCAGCGGGCTCCAAGGCACAGATACGCAGTATTTT. Translated: CASSGLQGTDTQYF.

There are a few counts of this clonotype. The gene calls are TRBV6-6 and TRBJ1-1; D might be TRBD1 (6 bases). V lost 9 bases and J lost 10, with 21 bases in between. The CDR3 spans 13 residues. The germline gives CDR1 MNHNY, CDR2 SVGAGI (reference sequence). In nucleotides, the CDR3 is TGTGCCAGTTCCGGGGGGGCTGGCTGGGGAGCTTTCTTT. It translates to CASSGGAGWGAFF.

The chain recombines TRBV12-3 or TRBV12-4 with TRBJ2-2; D might be TRBD1 (6 bases). V was clipped by 5 bases and J by 7 bases, with 11 bases between them. This CDR3 is built from 13 residues. The CDR3, as DNA: TGTGCCAGCAGTCCAGGGGATAACGGGGAGCTGTTTTTT. This sequence encodes CASSPGDNGELFF.

The chain combines TRBV5-1 with TRBJ2-3; D gene ambiguous. CDR1 and CDR2 (germline): SGHRS, YFSETQ. CDR3 size: 14 residues. V lost 2 bases, J lost 0 bases, and 7 bases lay in between. The CDR3: CASSFDTSTDTQYF. CDR3 in DNA: TGCGCCAGCAGCTTTGACACTAGCACAGATACGCAGTATTTT.

DNA of the CDR3: TGTGCCAGCAGCTTAGACGGAGGCGGCTTCGTCTACTTC. Its protein product is CASSLDGGGFVYF. The rearrangement joins TRBV7-9 to TRBJ2-7; TRBD2 might be the D (5 bases). V gave up 1 base and J gave up 13 bases, with 17 bases separating them. This CDR3 has 13 residues. CDR1 is SEHNR and CDR2 is FQNEAQ in the germline V gene (reference sequence).

This clonotype was counted a few times. The genes are TRBV7-2 and TRBJ2-3; a possible D gene is TRBD2 (6 bases). This CDR3 spans 17 amino acids. Germline V gives CDR1 SGHTA, CDR2 FQGNSA. V dropped 5 bases and J dropped 2 bases, with 20 bases sitting between them. CDR3 coding DNA: TGTGCCAGCAGCCCCCGGAGGCCTAGCGTCCCCACAGATACGCAGTATTTT. Translation gives CASSPRRPSVPTDTQYF.

This clonotype appeared once. The chain links TRBV11-2 to TRBJ1-1; no definite D call. With 5 bases removed from V and 8 bases from J, the gap between germline ends came to 15 bases. This CDR3 has 13 amino acids. From germline, CDR1 is SGHAT and CDR2 FQNNGV. The CDR3 DNA follows: TGTGCCAGCAGCCAAACCCCGAGCGGGGAAGCTTTCTTT. This gives the protein CASSQTPSGEAFF.

In its sample, this clonotype was seen a few times. J is TRBJ1-1 and V is TRBV7-2, with D perhaps TRBD1 (5 bases). This CDR3 has 16 residues. V was pared by 5 bases and J by 4 bases, with 20 bases between. The V gene's germline CDR1 is SGHTA and CDR2 FQGNSA. CDR3 residues: CASSKGTPVWATEAFF. CDR3 nucleotide sequence: TGTGCCAGCAGCAAAGGGACTCCAGTATGGGCCACTGAAGCTTTCTTT.

This clonotype was detected a few times. CDR3 sequence (DNA): TGTGCCAGCAGCTTATTTTCGGGAGGGATTAGCTCCTACGAGCAGTACTTC. Protein sequence: CASSLFSGGISSYEQYF. The chain links TRBV7-6 to TRBJ2-7; TRBD2 aligns across 8 bases. Germline-derived CDR1 and CDR2 are SGHVS and FNYEAQ. Trimming removed 2 bases from V and 0 bases from J; junction bases left unmatched: 9. CDR3 size: 17 residues. Filled out from reference TRBV7-6 and TRBJ2-7, the complete variable domain reads GAGVSQSPRYKVTKRGQDVALRCDPISGHVSLYWYRQALGQGPEFLTYFNYEAQQDKSGLPNDRFSAERPEGSISTLTIQRTEQRDSAMYRCASSLFSGGISSYEQYFGPGTRLTVT.

The gene calls are TRBV7-2 and TRBJ2-6, with 7 bases fitting TRBD1. Germline values: CDR1 SGHTA, CDR2 FQGNSA. J was trimmed by 2 bases and V by 2 bases; bases with no gene match: 3. The CDR3 sequence is 16 residues long. In DNA, the CDR3 is TGTGCCAGCAGCTTAAACGACAGGGCTGGGGCCAACGTCCTGACTTTC. Its protein product is CASSLNDRAGANVLTF.

The chain employs TRBV10-3 and TRBJ2-5, with 7 nucleotides matching TRBD1. The CDR3 runs to 12 residues. Germline V gene data show CDR1 as ENHRY and CDR2 as SYGVKD. Germline trimming cut 8 bases from V and 2 bases from J; bases unmatched to any gene: 2. The CDR3 DNA reads as TGTGCCATCGGGACAGATCAAGAGACCCAGTACTTC. This codes for CAIGTDQETQYF.

This clonotype has a count of ten or more. The chain carries TRBV7-2 and TRBJ2-3; 7 bases fit TRBD1. The germline gives CDR1 SGHTA, CDR2 FQGNSA. V trimming: 11 bases; J trimming: 15 bases; junction bases outside the gene matches: 20. CDR3 length: 13 amino acids. The CDR3 protein is CAGLGPGGTEFYF. For the CDR3, the DNA is TGTGCCGGACTCGGACCGGGTGGGACAGAATTTTATTTT.

The gene calls are TRBV7-4 and TRBJ2-7; D might be TRBD1 (6 bases). Germline CDR1 reads SGHVT; CDR2 reads SQSDAQ. V lost 5 bases and J 6 bases, leaving 20 bases between the germline ends. The CDR3 has 15 amino acids. DNA for the CDR3: TGTGCCAGCAGCCCACGGCCCGGCAGGGGACCCGAGCAGTACTTC. Protein product: CASSPRPGRGPEQYF.

The chain joins TRBV12-3 or TRBV12-4 to TRBJ2-3; TRBD2 agrees at 9 bases. With V trimmed by 2 bases and J by 3 bases, 3 bases remained unmatched. This CDR3 comprises 15 residues. CDR3: CASSLQTSGTDTQYF. DNA for the CDR3: TGTGCCAGCAGTTTACAGACTAGCGGAACAGATACGCAGTATTTT.

The chain is built from TRBV7-2 and TRBJ2-2; D ambiguous. V gave up 0 bases and J gave up 6 bases, with 8 bases separating them. The germline CDR1 and CDR2 sequences are SGHTA and FQGNSA. The CDR3 extends over 14 amino acids. The CDR3 sequence: CASSLAFRSGELFF. Here the CDR3 DNA reads TGTGCCAGCAGCTTAGCGTTCAGGTCCGGGGAGCTGTTTTTT.

This clonotype was seen more than once but under ten times. V usage is TRBV10-3 and J usage is TRBJ1-1; unclear D gene. Germline assignment: CDR1 ENHRY and CDR2 SYGVKD. The CDR3 covers 14 residues. The germline V and J ends were trimmed by 3 bases and 3 bases, with 11 bases remaining between them. The CDR3 DNA reads as TGTGCCATCAGTGAACGTGGTTTGGACACTGAAGCTTTCTTT. As protein: CAISERGLDTEAFF.

The table lists this clonotype with a few counts. This chain links TRBV18 with TRBJ2-7; 8 positions agree with TRBD2. This CDR3 has 13 amino acids. CDR1 KGHSH and CDR2 LQKENI come from the germline V gene. V shed 6 bases and J 5 bases; nucleotides not matched to a gene: 6. As DNA, the CDR3 is TGTGCCAGCTCCGGGGGGGGTGCCGACGAGCAGTACTTC. Encoded protein: CASSGGGADEQYF.

This clonotype was counted a few times. The chain employs TRBV6-1 and TRBJ2-3, with D possibly called TRBD1 or TRBD2 (5 bases each). Germline CDR1 MNHNS, CDR2 SASEGT. V was clipped by 6 bases and J by 2 bases, with 18 bases between them. The CDR3 sequence is 16 residues long. CDR3 in DNA: TGTGCCAGCAGAGACGGGACCCTTTATACCACAGATACGCAGTATTTT. This gives the protein CASRDGTLYTTDTQYF.

This CDR3 reads CASKTGGGGEKLFF. In DNA form, the CDR3 reads TGTGCCAGCAAGACAGGGGGCGGGGGTGAAAAACTGTTTTTT. V is TRBV6-5 and J is TRBJ1-4, with 10 positions matching TRBD1. The V and J ends lost 7 bases and 7 bases, in that order; junction bases with no gene match: 6. Germline CDR1 MNHEY, CDR2 SVGAGI. The CDR3 length is 14 residues.

This clonotype occurred once. The chain couples TRBV3-1 to TRBJ2-7; D gene uncertain. From germline, CDR1 is LGHDT and CDR2 YNNKEL (reference sequence). The CDR3 is 14 residues long. Trimming shortened V by 1 base and J by 2 bases, and 9 bases separated the two germline ends. The CDR3 nucleotides are TGTGCCAGCAGCCAAGTCGTCAGCCCCTACGAGCAGTACTTC. Translating gives CASSQVVSPYEQYF.

This clonotype has a single count. The chain couples TRBV27 to TRBJ2-7, with D tentatively TRBD1 or TRBD2 (5 bases each). V was clipped by 5 bases and J by 6 bases, with 17 bases between them. In germline, CDR1 is MNHEY, CDR2 SMNVEV (reference sequence). There are 14 residues in the CDR3. The CDR3 region is CASSRDLSYSEQYF. The CDR3 DNA is TGTGCCAGCAGTAGGGACCTATCATATTCCGAGCAGTACTTC.

V is TRBV5-4 and J is TRBJ2-5; D gene uncertain. V lost 1 base and J lost 7, with 14 bases in between. Germline lookup yields CDR1 SGHNT and CDR2 YYREEE (reference sequence). The length of the CDR3 is 14 residues. The CDR3, as DNA: TGTGCCAGCAGCTTGAGTCAGGCCAAGGGGACCCAGTACTTC. Translating it yields CASSLSQAKGTQYF.

The J gene is TRBJ1-2, the V gene TRBV7-2; D uncertain. V was pared by 3 bases and J by 6 bases, with 20 bases between. Germline V gives CDR1 SGHTA, CDR2 FQGNSA. The CDR3 covers 16 residues. The CDR3 protein is CASSFRDPGLLDGYTF. CDR3 nucleotides: TGTGCCAGCAGCTTCCGAGACCCCGGCCTCTTGGATGGCTACACCTTC.